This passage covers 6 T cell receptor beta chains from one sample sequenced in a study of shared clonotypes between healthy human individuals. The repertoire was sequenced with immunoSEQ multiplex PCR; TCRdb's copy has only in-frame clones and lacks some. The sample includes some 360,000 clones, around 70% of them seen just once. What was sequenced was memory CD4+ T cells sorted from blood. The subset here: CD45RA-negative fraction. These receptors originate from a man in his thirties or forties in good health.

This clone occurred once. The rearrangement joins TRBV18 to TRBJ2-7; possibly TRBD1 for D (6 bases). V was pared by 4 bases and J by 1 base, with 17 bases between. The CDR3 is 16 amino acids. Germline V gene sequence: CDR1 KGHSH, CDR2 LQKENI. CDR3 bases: TGTGCCAGCTCACTCTTGATACGGGACACTTCCTACGAGCAGTACTTC. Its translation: CASSLLIRDTSYEQYF.

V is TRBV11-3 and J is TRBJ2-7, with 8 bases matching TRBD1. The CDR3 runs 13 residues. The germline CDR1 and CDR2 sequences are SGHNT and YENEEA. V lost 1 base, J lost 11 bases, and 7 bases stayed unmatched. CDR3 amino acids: CASSLGTGQKEYF. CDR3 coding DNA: TGTGCCAGCAGCTTAGGGACAGGGCAGAAGGAGTACTTC.

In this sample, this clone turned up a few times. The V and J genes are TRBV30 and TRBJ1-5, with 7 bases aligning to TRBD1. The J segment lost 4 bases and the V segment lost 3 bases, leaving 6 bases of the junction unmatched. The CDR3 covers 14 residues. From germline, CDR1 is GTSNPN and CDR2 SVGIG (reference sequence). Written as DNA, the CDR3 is TGTGCCTGGAGAGACAGGGTTCGGAATCAGCCCCAGCATTTT. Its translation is CAWRDRVRNQPQHF.

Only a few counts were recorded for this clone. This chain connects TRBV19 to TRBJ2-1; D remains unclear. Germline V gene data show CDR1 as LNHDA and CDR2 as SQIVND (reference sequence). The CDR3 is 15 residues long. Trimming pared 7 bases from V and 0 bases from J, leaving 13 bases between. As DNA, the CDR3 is TGTGCCAGTACTAAGACCTTGGGCTCCTACAATGAGCAGTTCTTC. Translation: CASTKTLGSYNEQFF.

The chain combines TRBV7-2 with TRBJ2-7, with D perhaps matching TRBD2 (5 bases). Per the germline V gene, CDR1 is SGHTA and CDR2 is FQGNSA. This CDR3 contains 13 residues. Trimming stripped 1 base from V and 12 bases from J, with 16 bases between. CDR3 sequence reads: CASSLEAEKARYF. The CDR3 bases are TGTGCCAGCAGCTTAGAAGCGGAGAAGGCCCGGTACTTC.

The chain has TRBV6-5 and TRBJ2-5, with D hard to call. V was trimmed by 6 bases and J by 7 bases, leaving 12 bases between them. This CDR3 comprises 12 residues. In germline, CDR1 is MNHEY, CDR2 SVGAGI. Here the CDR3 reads CASSNPGLTQYF. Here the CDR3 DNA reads TGTGCCAGCAGCAACCCTGGGTTGACCCAGTACTTC.